What follows are 22 T cell receptor beta chains derived from one specimen sequenced in a study of blood T cells in healthy people across ages. Then a second PCR, running about 6 to 12 cycles, was carried out with a sample-barcoded 5' primer and a J-beta primer mix. TCRdb itself ran the 5' RACE reads through MiXCR, one entry per CDR3 protein. This table has about 780,000 distinct CDR3 sequences, 46% appearing once. The sample taken for sequencing was blood. The receptors here all came from a man older than 75 in good health.

V is TRBV12-3 or TRBV12-4 and J is TRBJ1-1; TRBD1 matches 9 bases. This CDR3 comprises 14 residues. Unmatched junction bases numbered 4, after V lost 5 bases and J lost 3 bases. As DNA, the CDR3 is TGTGCCAGCAGTGGACAGGGGTCGTACACTGAAGCTTTCTTT. It is translated as CASSGQGSYTEAFF.

V usage is TRBV12-3 or TRBV12-4 and J usage is TRBJ2-1; 8 bases are a match to TRBD2. The CDR3 has 15 amino acids. V lost 4 bases to trimming and J lost 3 bases; unmatched junction nucleotides: 5. The chain's CDR3 is CASSSIAGSYNEQFF. CDR3 in DNA: TGTGCCAGCAGTTCAATAGCGGGGAGCTACAATGAGCAGTTCTTC.

The V gene is TRBV2, the J gene TRBJ2-1; 11 bases match TRBD2. The CDR3 has 17 residues. Germline V lookup: CDR1 SNHLY, CDR2 FYNNEI. V lost 8 bases and J lost 0; bases outside the gene matches: 9. This chain's CDR3 is CASAVSSGRNSYNEQFF. CDR3 nucleotides: TGTGCCAGCGCAGTCTCTAGCGGGAGGAACTCCTACAATGAGCAGTTCTTC.

The chain links TRBV11-2 to TRBJ2-1, with 7 bases fitting TRBD1. From germline, CDR1 is SGHAT and CDR2 FQNNGV. Trimming cost V 1 base and J 7 bases; bases outside gene matches: 7. The CDR3 loop spans 15 amino acids. The CDR3, as DNA: TGTGCCAGCAGCTTAGTGGGGGACAGTTCGAATGAGCAGTTCTTC. The encoded protein is CASSLVGDSSNEQFF.

Note on this clonotype: A read error may produce the germline difference seen at one junction end. The chain employs TRBV12-3 or TRBV12-4 and TRBJ2-3, with TRBD1 matching 7 bases. The CDR3 totals 15 residues. DNA for the CDR3: TGTGCCGGCAGTTCCTCGAGGGGGCCCGCAGATACGCAGTATTTT. Translated: CAGSSSRGPADTQYF.

This clonotype was picked up a small number of times. The rearrangement uses TRBV7-2 and TRBJ2-3, with 12 bases identical to TRBD2. Germline assignment: CDR1 SGHTA and CDR2 FQGNSA. The CDR3 length is 20 residues. The V gene end was trimmed by 5 bases and the J gene end by 6 bases; junction bases not matched to a gene: 21. The CDR3 region is CASSRRKLPQLAGGGDTQYF. CDR3 sequence (DNA): TGTGCCAGCAGCCGAAGGAAACTCCCCCAACTAGCGGGAGGAGGGGATACGCAGTATTTT.

This clonotype was observed once. A much larger clone differs from this one at a single base, so this may be a read error. This chain uses TRBV29-1 with TRBJ2-1; D unresolved. CDR3 length: 13 residues. V gave up 2 bases and J gave up 7 bases, with 12 bases separating them. In germline, CDR1 is SQVTM, CDR2 ANQGSEA. The CDR3 is CSVEIPATNEQFF. The CDR3 DNA reads TGCAGCGTTGAAATTCCAGCGACGAATGAGCAGTTCTTC.

The V and J genes are TRBV29-1 and TRBJ2-7; 13 bases match TRBD2. J was trimmed by 0 bases and V by 6 bases; bases with no gene match: 8. The CDR3 sequence is 16 residues long. Looked up from germline, CDR1 is SQVTM and CDR2 is ANQGSEA. This chain's CDR3 is CSVFGLAGVPSYEQYF. CDR3 DNA: TGCAGCGTGTTTGGACTAGCGGGAGTTCCCTCCTACGAGCAGTACTTC.

V is TRBV30 and J is TRBJ1-5; 7 positions agree with TRBD1. Losses at the gene ends were 0 bases for V and 2 bases for J; bases not matched to a gene: 10. The CDR3 is 17 residues long. Germline CDR1 and CDR2: GTSNPN and SVGIG (reference sequence). The CDR3 DNA reads TGTGCCTGGAGTGTACGAGGAGGGGGCGGAGGCAATCAGCCCCAGCATTTT. Its translation is CAWSVRGGGGGNQPQHF.

Regarding this clonotype: The junction departs from the called germline gene at one end, perhaps through a read error. V usage is TRBV9 and J usage is TRBJ1-2; D may be TRBD1 (5 bases). Germline lookup yields CDR1 SGDLS and CDR2 YYNGEE. The CDR3 covers 13 residues. The CDR3 region is CANSVVRDSGYTF. As DNA, the CDR3 is TGTGCCAACAGCGTAGTCAGGGACTCTGGCTACACCTTC. Combining the CDR3 with reference TRBV9 and TRBJ1-2 gives the whole variable domain DSGVTQTPKHLITATGQRVTLRCSPRSGDLSVYWYQQSLDQGLQFLIQYYNGEERAKGNILERFSAQQFPDLHSELNLSSLELGDSALYFCANSVVRDSGYTFGSGTRLTVV.

This clonotype was seen a handful of times. The CDR3 protein is CASSAEDPGEETQYF. The CDR3 nucleotides read TGTGCCAGCAGTGCCGAAGACCCAGGGGAGGAGACCCAGTACTTC. This chain connects TRBV27 to TRBJ2-5, with D tentatively TRBD1 (6 bases). CDR1 is MNHEY and CDR2 is SMNVEV in the germline V gene (reference sequence). Trimming removed 5 bases from V and 5 bases from J, with 18 bases in between. The CDR3 has 15 residues.

This clonotype was detected only once. The rearrangement joins TRBV2 to TRBJ2-2, with 9 bases aligning to TRBD1. Per germline, CDR1 SNHLY and CDR2 FYNNEI. Trimming at V came to 7 bases and at J to 5 bases, leaving 11 bases not matched to a gene. The CDR3 consists of 16 residues. The CDR3 bases are TGTGCCAGCACTCCACAGGGGGCCGGAAGGACCGGGGAGCTGTTTTTT. Translation: CASTPQGAGRTGELFF. The complete variable domain, with remaining parts taken from reference TRBV2 and TRBJ2-2, reads EPEVTQTPSHQVTQMGQEVILRCVPISNHLYFYWYRQILGQKVEFLVSFYNNEISEKSEIFDDQFSVERPDGSNFTLKIRSTKLEDSAMYFCASTPQGAGRTGELFFGEGSRLTVL.

The sample holds many counts of this clonotype. The V and J genes are TRBV10-3 and TRBJ1-2; weak D call: TRBD1 (6 bases). There are 15 residues in the CDR3. Trimming cost V 2 bases and J 2 bases, with 12 bases left between them. Germline lookup yields CDR1 ENHRY and CDR2 SYGVKD. This CDR3 reads CAISEPGTSNYGYTF. DNA of the CDR3: TGTGCCATCAGTGAGCCCGGGACATCGAACTATGGCTACACCTTC.

This chain joins TRBV5-1 and TRBJ2-2; possible D gene TRBD2, 5 bases. V was trimmed by 0 bases and J by 6 bases, leaving 12 bases between them. This CDR3 has 15 residues. Germline V gives CDR1 SGHRS, CDR2 YFSETQ. Here the CDR3 DNA reads TGCGCCAGCAGCTTGGGCTCGGGGAGAGCCGGGGAGCTGTTTTTT. This gives the protein CASSLGSGRAGELFF.

The chain joins TRBV30 to TRBJ1-1; tentatively, D is TRBD1 (6 bases). This CDR3 is built from 13 residues. Germline V gene lookup returns CDR1 GTSNPN and CDR2 SVGIG (reference sequence). Between the trimmed V and J ends, which lost 7 bases and 3 bases, there was a span of 15 bases. DNA of the CDR3: TGTGCCTCCAGCCGGGGGGCGGACACTGAAGCTTTCTTT. The encoded protein is CASSRGADTEAFF.

A few counts support this clonotype. The V gene is TRBV20-1, the J gene TRBJ2-5; possibly TRBD2 for D (5 bases). In germline, CDR1 is DFQATT, CDR2 SNEGSKA (reference sequence). The V end lost 0 bases, the J end lost 11 bases, and 19 bases lay between the germline ends. The CDR3 runs to 14 residues. In nucleotides, the CDR3 is TGCAGTGCTAGAGATGGAGAGGGTCTCAATGAGCAGTACTTC. This codes for CSARDGEGLNEQYF.

The CDR3 DNA reads TGCAGCGTTGCACAGACTTACTCCTACGAGCAGTACTTC. Its translation is CSVAQTYSYEQYF. The rearrangement links TRBV29-1 to TRBJ2-7; D gene unclear. Looked up from germline, CDR1 is SQVTM and CDR2 is ANQGSEA. The germline V and J ends were trimmed by 4 bases and 0 bases, with 10 bases remaining between them. This CDR3 comprises 13 residues.

The chain uses TRBV29-1 and TRBJ2-5, with 12 positions matching TRBD2. From germline, CDR1 is SQVTM and CDR2 ANQGSEA. V shed 7 bases and J 11 bases; nucleotides not matched to a gene: 11. The CDR3 is 13 amino acids. The CDR3 region has the DNA TGCAGCGCTGGACTAGCGGGAATCAATGAGCAGTACTTC. Its translation is CSAGLAGINEQYF.

This clonotype was seen at least ten times. V and J are TRBV6-1 and TRBJ2-1; 8 nucleotides line up with TRBD2. Germline lookup yields CDR1 MNHNS and CDR2 SASEGT. The CDR3 runs to 15 residues. The ends lost 1 base at V and 10 bases at J; junction bases unmatched: 9. The CDR3 nucleotides read TGTGCCAGCAGTGAAGGAGGGAGCGGGAGAGAAGAGCAGTTCTTC. Translation: CASSEGGSGREEQFF.

This clonotype showed up just a few times. J is TRBJ2-1 and V is TRBV3-1; 8 bases are shared with TRBD2. CDR1 LGHDT and CDR2 YNNKEL come from the germline V gene (reference sequence). This CDR3 is built from 16 residues. V lost 5 bases, J lost 0 bases, and 6 bases stayed unmatched. The CDR3 loop reads CASSSSGGSSYNEQFF. The CDR3 bases are TGTGCCAGCAGCTCCAGCGGGGGTAGCTCCTACAATGAGCAGTTCTTC.

This clonotype has a handful of counts. The rearrangement uses TRBV21-1 and TRBJ1-5. TRBV21-1 is classified as a pseudogene. The length of the CDR3 is 15 residues. CDR3 protein: CASSKATASNQPQHF. In DNA, the CDR3 is TGTGCCAGCAGCAAAGCCACAGCTAGCAATCAGCCCCAGCATTTT.

This clonotype occurred a few times. The CDR3 spells CASSPGRGPYNEQFF. The CDR3 DNA is TGCGCCAGCAGCCCAGGGAGGGGGCCTTACAATGAGCAGTTCTTC. The gene calls are TRBV4-3 and TRBJ2-1; either TRBD1 or TRBD2 may fit D (7 bases each). Germline V gene lookup returns CDR1 LGHNA and CDR2 YSLEER. The CDR3 has 15 residues. V was clipped by 4 bases and J by 4 bases, with 14 bases between them.